This TCR beta chain was documented in a study of lymphopenia after photon versus proton radiotherapy. Overall study findings and caveats: Oligoclonal CD8+ Temra expansion after nadir drove photon patients' diversity drop. Authors raise, but do not show, better survival with proton therapy. Photon-treated patients lost naive T cells and TCR diversity; proton-treated stayed stable.

Remarks on this clone: Its antigen is still unknown.

Clones were sequenced by immunoSEQ multiplex PCR, and TCRdb holds only the in-frame ones, with some missing. The table records 35,000 to 50,000 clones, approximately 83% of them present only once. The CDR3 is 15 amino acids. In germline, CDR1 is SGHAT, CDR2 FQNNGV. V lost 3 bases and J lost 2; bases outside the gene matches: 3. This material consisted of peripheral blood, taken from a patient treated with proton-based radiotherapy. This sequence joins TRBV11-2 and TRBJ2-5; 10 bases are shared with TRBD2. This sequence was found in a woman in her seventies with pancreatic cancer. The CDR3 protein is CASSLGTSEQETQYF. The CDR3 region has the DNA TGTGCCAGCAGCTTGGGGACTAGCGAACAAGAGACCCAGTACTTC.